This TCR beta chain originates from a study of a mutant IDH1 vaccine in newly diagnosed glioma. Trimming cost V 6 bases and J 1 base, with 15 bases left between them. This CDR3 spans 15 amino acids. Germline assignment: CDR1 MNHNS and CDR2 SASEGT. Using immunoSEQ multiplex PCR, the repertoire was profiled, and TCRdb retains in-frame clones only, with some absent. In the table there are tens of thousands of clones, roughly 90% of which are singletons. As for time point: week 5, during vaccination. In every dose of vaccine, 300 ug of mutant IDH1 20-mer peptide was given alongside topical imiquimod. Note on this clone: The antigen is not known.

The source of this sequence is a woman in her 50s with glioma. J is TRBJ1-1 and V is TRBV6-1; D uncertain. This specimen consisted of PBMCs, obtained from a glioma patient whose treatment included an IDH1 peptide vaccine. The CDR3 DNA reads TGTGCCAGCAGGCGAGGTGGACCGACGAACACTGAAGCTTTCTTT. It is translated as CASRRGGPTNTEAFF.